Each of the 2 T cell receptor beta chains below was sequenced from the same sample in a study of blood T cell repertoires in COVID-19. Sequencing was performed with immunoSEQ multiplex PCR; in TCRdb, only in-frame clones are kept and a portion is missing. The sample holds under 250,000 clones; approximately 85% are singletons and the top ten take approximately 8.6%. Sample: PBMCs or T cells enriched from blood (not recorded which). These receptors came from a woman aged 45-65 years with acute COVID-19.

The chain links TRBV6-5 to TRBJ1-5; unclear D gene. CDR1 MNHEY and CDR2 SVGAGI come from the germline V gene. The CDR3 is 13 amino acids. V was shortened by 7 bases and J by 3 bases, with 10 bases between the two germline ends. The CDR3 loop reads CASISRFNQPQHF. The CDR3 DNA reads as TGTGCCAGCATAAGCCGTTTCAATCAGCCCCAGCATTTT.

J is TRBJ1-1 and V is TRBV18; D ambiguous. V gave up 3 bases and J gave up 0 bases, with 20 bases separating them. The CDR3 has 18 residues. CDR1 is KGHSH, CDR2 LQKENI, per germline. CDR3: CASSPSLEVATMNTEAFF. CDR3 in DNA: TGTGCCAGCTCACCCTCCTTAGAGGTAGCAACCATGAACACTGAAGCTTTCTTT. Complete variable domain (other parts from reference TRBV18 and TRBJ1-1): NAGVMQNPRHLVRRRGQEARLRCSPMKGHSHVYWYRQLPEEGLKFMVYLQKENIIDESGMPKERFSAEFPKEGPSILRIQQVVRGDSAAYFCASSPSLEVATMNTEAFFGQGTRLTVV.